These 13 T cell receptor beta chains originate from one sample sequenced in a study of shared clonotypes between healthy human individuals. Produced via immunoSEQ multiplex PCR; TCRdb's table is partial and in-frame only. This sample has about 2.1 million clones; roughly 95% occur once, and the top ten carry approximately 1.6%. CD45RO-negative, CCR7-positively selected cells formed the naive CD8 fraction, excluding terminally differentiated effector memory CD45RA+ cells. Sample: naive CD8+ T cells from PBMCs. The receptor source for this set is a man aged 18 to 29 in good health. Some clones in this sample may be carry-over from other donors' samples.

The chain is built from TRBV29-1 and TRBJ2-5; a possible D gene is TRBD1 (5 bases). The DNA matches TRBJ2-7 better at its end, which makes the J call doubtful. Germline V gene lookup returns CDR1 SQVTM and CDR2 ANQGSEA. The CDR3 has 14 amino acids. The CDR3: CSVDPGRGSYEQYF. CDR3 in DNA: TGCAGCGTTGATCCAGGAAGGGGTTCCTACGAGCAGTACTTC.

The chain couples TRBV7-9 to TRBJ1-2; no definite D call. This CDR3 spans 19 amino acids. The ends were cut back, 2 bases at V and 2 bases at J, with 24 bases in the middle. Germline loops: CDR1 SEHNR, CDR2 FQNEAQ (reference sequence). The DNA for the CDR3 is TGTGCCAGCAGCTTATTTCACGACCGAGAGTCGGGAGCCAACTATGGCTACACCTTC. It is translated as CASSLFHDRESGANYGYTF. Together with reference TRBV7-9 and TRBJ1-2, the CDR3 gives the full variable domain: DTGVSQNPRHKITKRGQNVTFRCDPISEHNRLYWYRQTLGQGPEFLTYFQNEAQLEKSRLLSDRFSAERPKGSFSTLEIQRTEQGDSAMYLCASSLFHDRESGANYGYTFGSGTRLTVV.

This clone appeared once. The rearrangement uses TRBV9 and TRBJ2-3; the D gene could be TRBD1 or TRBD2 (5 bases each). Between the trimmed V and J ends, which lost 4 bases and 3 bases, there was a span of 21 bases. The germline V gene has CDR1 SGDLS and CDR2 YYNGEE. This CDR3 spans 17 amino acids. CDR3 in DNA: TGTGCCAGCAGCCGACGGGACGCGCAGAAAGGGACAGATACGCAGTATTTT. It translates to CASSRRDAQKGTDTQYF. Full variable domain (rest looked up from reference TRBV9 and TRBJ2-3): DSGVTQTPKHLITATGQRVTLRCSPRSGDLSVYWYQQSLDQGLQFLIQYYNGEERAKGNILERFSAQQFPDLHSELNLSSLELGDSALYFCASSRRDAQKGTDTQYFGPGTRLTVL.

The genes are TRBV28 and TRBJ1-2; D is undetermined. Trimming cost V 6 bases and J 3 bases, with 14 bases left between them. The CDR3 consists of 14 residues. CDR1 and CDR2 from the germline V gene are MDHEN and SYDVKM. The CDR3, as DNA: TGTGCCAGCAGACAAGGACTATGGGACTATGGCTACACCTTC. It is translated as CASRQGLWDYGYTF.

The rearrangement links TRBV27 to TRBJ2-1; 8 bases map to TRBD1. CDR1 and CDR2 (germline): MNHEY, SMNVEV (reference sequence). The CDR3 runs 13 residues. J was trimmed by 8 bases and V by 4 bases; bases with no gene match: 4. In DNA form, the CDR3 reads TGTGCCAGCAGTTCACGGACAGGGCATGAGCAGTTCTTC. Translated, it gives CASSSRTGHEQFF.

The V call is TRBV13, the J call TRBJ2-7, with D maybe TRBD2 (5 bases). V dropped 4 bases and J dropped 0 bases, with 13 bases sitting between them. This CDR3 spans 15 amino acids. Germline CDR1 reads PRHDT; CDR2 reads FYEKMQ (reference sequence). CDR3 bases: TGTGCCAGCAGCTCCCCCGGGGTGAGCTCCTACGAGCAGTACTTC. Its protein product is CASSSPGVSSYEQYF.

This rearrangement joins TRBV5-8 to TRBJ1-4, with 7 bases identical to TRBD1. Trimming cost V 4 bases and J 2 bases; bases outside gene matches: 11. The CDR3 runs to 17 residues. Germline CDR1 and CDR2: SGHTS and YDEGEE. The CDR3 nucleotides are TGTGCCAGCAGCCGGACCCTTTGGGGACAGACTAATGAAAAACTGTTTTTT. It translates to CASSRTLWGQTNEKLFF.

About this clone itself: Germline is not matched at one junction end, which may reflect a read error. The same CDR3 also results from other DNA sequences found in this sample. The CDR3: CASSLGTGRTEAFF. The CDR3 bases are TGTGCTAGCAGCTTAGGGACAGGAAGGACTGAAGCTTTCTTT. J is TRBJ1-1 and V is TRBV7-9; TRBD1 matches at 8 bases. The length of the CDR3 is 14 residues. The germline V gene has CDR1 SEHNR and CDR2 FQNEAQ (reference sequence).

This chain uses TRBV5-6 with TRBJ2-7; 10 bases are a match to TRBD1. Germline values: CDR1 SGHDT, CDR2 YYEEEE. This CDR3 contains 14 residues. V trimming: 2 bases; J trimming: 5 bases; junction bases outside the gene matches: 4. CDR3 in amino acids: CASSFGTGDHEQYF. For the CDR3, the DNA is TGTGCCAGCAGCTTCGGGACAGGGGACCACGAGCAGTACTTC. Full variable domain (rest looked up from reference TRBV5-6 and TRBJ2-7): DAGVTQSPTHLIKTRGQQVTLRCSPKSGHDTVSWYQQALGQGPQFIFQYYEEEERQRGNFPDRFSGHQFPNYSSELNVNALLLGDSALYLCASSFGTGDHEQYFGPGTRLTVT.

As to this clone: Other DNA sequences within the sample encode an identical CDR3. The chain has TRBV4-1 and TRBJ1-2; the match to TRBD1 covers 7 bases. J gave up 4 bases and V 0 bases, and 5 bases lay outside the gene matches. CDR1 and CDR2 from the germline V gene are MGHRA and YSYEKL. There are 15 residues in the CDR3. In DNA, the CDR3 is TGCGCCAGCAGCCAAGATCGTGGGACAGCCTATGGCTACACCTTC. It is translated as CASSQDRGTAYGYTF.

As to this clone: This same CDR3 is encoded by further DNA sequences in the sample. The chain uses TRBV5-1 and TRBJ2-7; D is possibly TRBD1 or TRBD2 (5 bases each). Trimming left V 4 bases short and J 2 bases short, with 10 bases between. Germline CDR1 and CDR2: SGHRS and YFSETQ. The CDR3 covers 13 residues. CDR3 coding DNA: TGCGCCAGCAGCCCTGGGACGCCCTACGAGCAGTACTTC. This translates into CASSPGTPYEQYF.

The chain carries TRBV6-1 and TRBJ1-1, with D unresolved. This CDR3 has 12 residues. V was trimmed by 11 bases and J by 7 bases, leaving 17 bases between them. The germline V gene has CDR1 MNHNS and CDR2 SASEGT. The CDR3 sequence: CAVTSREIEAFF. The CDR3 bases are TGTGCCGTCACTTCGCGAGAGATTGAAGCTTTCTTT.

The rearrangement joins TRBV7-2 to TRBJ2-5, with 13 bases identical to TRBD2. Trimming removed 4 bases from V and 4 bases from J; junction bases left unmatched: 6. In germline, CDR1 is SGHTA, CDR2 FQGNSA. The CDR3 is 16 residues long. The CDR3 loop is CASSSGLAGAVETQYF. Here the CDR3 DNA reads TGTGCCAGCAGCTCCGGACTAGCGGGGGCGGTAGAGACCCAGTACTTC.